Listed below are T cell receptor beta chains from one sample, sequenced in a study of blood T cell repertoires in COVID-19. Using immunoSEQ multiplex PCR, the repertoire was profiled, and TCRdb retains in-frame clones only, with some absent. The sample yields under 250,000 clones, roughly 84% seen once. The material sequenced was peripheral blood. The receptors here all came from a man between 45 and 60 years old with active or convalescent COVID-19. Both conserved end residues are part of each CDR3. A D gene is named only where the DNA matches it firmly. Only some rows state a clone size, as once, few, many or a class for expanded clones.

TGCGCCAGCAGCTGGACAGGGGGCCTTAGCTCCTACGAGCAGTACTTC	CASSWTGGLSSYEQYF	TRBV5-1	-	TRBJ2-7	TRBD1
TGCGCCAGCTCCTTGGATCTAGCCAAAAACATTCAGTACTTC	CASSLDLAKNIQYF	TRBV5-1	-	TRBJ2-4	-
TGTGCCAGCAGCTTGAGTCCCACCCAGGAAAACATTCAGTACTTC	CASSLSPTQENIQYF	TRBV7-2	-	TRBJ2-4	-
TGCGCCAGCAGCTTTGGGAGGGGCTGGACAGATACGCAGTATTTT	CASSFGRGWTDTQYF	TRBV5-1	-	TRBJ2-3	TRBD2
TGTGCCAGCAGCCCGAGGGGGGGAAGGACATCACCCCTCCACTTT	CASSPRGGRTSPLHF	TRBV28	few	TRBJ1-6	-
TGTGCCAGCAGTAGGACTAGCGGGGTCACAGATACGCAGTATTTT	CASSRTSGVTDTQYF	TRBV6-2/TRBV6-3	-	TRBJ2-3	TRBD2
TGCGCCAGCAGTGGGGGGGTGTCTAATGAAAAACTGTTTTTT	CASSGGVSNEKLFF	TRBV5-1	-	TRBJ1-4	-
TGCGCCAGCAGCTGGAAAGGACAGGACTACGAGCAGTACTTC	CASSWKGQDYEQYF	TRBV5-1	-	TRBJ2-7	TRBD1
TGTGCCAGCAGCCCTAACAACTATGGCTACACCTTC	CASSPNNYGYTF	TRBV9	-	TRBJ1-2	-
TGTGCCAGCAGCGCAGCTCGAGGCTATGGCTACACCTTC	CASSAARGYGYTF	TRBV5-6	-	TRBJ1-2	-
TGCGCCAGCAGCTTGAGGGGGACAGGGAATGAAAAACTGTTTTTT	CASSLRGTGNEKLFF	TRBV5-1	-	TRBJ1-4	TRBD1
TGCAGCGTTGAAGGTACAATCCCCGGGACAGGGGGTAATGAGCAGTTCTTC	CSVEGTIPGTGGNEQFF	TRBV29-1	-	TRBJ2-1	TRBD1
TGTGCCAGCAGTTACGCGGGATCTAATTCACCCCTCCACTTT	CASSYAGSNSPLHF	TRBV6-2/TRBV6-3	once	TRBJ1-6	-
TGTGCCAGCAGCGTAGGCGGAAGTCGGGAGGAAAAACTGTTTTTT	CASSVGGSREEKLFF	TRBV9	once	TRBJ1-4	-
TGTGCCTGGATTCTTGAGGCCACAGATACGCAGTATTTT	CAWILEATDTQYF	TRBV30	-	TRBJ2-3	-
TGCGCCAGCAGCCCCCGTCGAGGGATCGCCGGGGAGCTGTTTTTT	CASSPRRGIAGELFF	TRBV4-1	-	TRBJ2-2	-
TGTGCCTGGAGTGTAACTAGCGGGAAAGAGACCCAGTACTTC	CAWSVTSGKETQYF	TRBV30	-	TRBJ2-5	TRBD2
TGTGCCTACGACCGACGGGGCTATGGCTACACCTTC	CAYDRRGYGYTF	TRBV30	-	TRBJ1-2	-
TGTGCCAGCAGCCAAGATCGCAGGGGCTACACCTTC	CASSQDRRGYTF	TRBV3-1/TRBV3-2	-	TRBJ1-2	-
TGTGCCTGGAGTCCCCTAGCGGGTAGCACAGATACGCAGTATTTT	CAWSPLAGSTDTQYF	TRBV30	-	TRBJ2-3	TRBD2
TGCAGCGTTGTTTTGTCGGGGAAGGGAAACACCGGGGAGCTGTTTTTT	CSVVLSGKGNTGELFF	TRBV29-1	-	TRBJ2-2	-
TGTGCCAGCTCACCACTGACTAGCGGGGCTAGCACAGATACGCAGTATTTT	CASSPLTSGASTDTQYF	TRBV18	-	TRBJ2-3	TRBD2
TGTGCCAGCAGTTACTCGGCAGGGCCCCTCACAGATACGCAGTATTTT	CASSYSAGPLTDTQYF	TRBV6-5	-	TRBJ2-3	-
TGTGCCAGCAGCTTCGGACTAGCGGGGGGGCAAGATACGCAGTATTTT	CASSFGLAGGQDTQYF	TRBV7-2	-	TRBJ2-3	TRBD2
TGTGCCAGCAGGGGGGCCGGGGGGGCTGTCGGATCACCCCTCCACTTT	CASRGAGGAVGSPLHF	TRBV2	-	TRBJ1-6	-
TGTGCCAGCAGCTTAGGAGAAACTGGAAACACCATATATTTT	CASSLGETGNTIYF	TRBV7-9	-	TRBJ1-3	-
TGTGCCAGCAGTTTCCATCGGGACATTGAAGAAAAACTGTTTTTT	CASSFHRDIEEKLFF	TRBV6-2/TRBV6-3	few	TRBJ1-4	-
TGTGCCAGTAGTCCCCTCGGAGTTAATGAAAAACTGTTTTTT	CASSPLGVNEKLFF	TRBV19	-	TRBJ1-4	-
TGCGCCAGCAGCTTTGGGGGCCCAGGGATGGGCTACACCTTC	CASSFGGPGMGYTF	TRBV5-1	-	TRBJ1-2	-
TGCGCCAGCAGCCCTGGACAGGGGATATCCGGGGAGCTGTTTTTT	CASSPGQGISGELFF	TRBV5-1	-	TRBJ2-2	TRBD1
TGTGCCAGCAGTTTGCTGGGCGGACACAATAGCAATCAGCCCCAGCATTTT	CASSLLGGHNSNQPQHF	TRBV28	-	TRBJ1-5	-
TGTGCCAGCAGCCAAGACAGGGGATGGTCACCCCTCCACTTT	CASSQDRGWSPLHF	TRBV14	-	TRBJ1-6	-
TGTGCCAGCAGCTATAGCGGGGGCGGCGATACGCAGTATTTT	CASSYSGGGDTQYF	TRBV7-3	few	TRBJ2-3	TRBD2
TGTGCCAGTATCGACAGGGGCGACACCGGGGAGCTGTTTTTT	CASIDRGDTGELFF	TRBV19	-	TRBJ2-2	TRBD1
TGCGCCAGCACAATTGACAGGGGATGCACAGATACGCAGTATTTT	CASTIDRGCTDTQYF	TRBV10-1	-	TRBJ2-3	TRBD1
TGTGCCAGCAGTCCAACAGGGGGCTGGGAGACCCAGTACTTC	CASSPTGGWETQYF	TRBV27	-	TRBJ2-5	TRBD1
TGTGCCAGCAGCCAAGATCGGGGGATAGCAGAGACCCAGTACTTC	CASSQDRGIAETQYF	TRBV4-2	-	TRBJ2-5	-
TGTGCCATCGGCAGGGAAGAGACCCAGTACTTC	CAIGREETQYF	TRBV10-3	-	TRBJ2-5	-
TGTGCCAGCAGTCCAAATGTCCCCTCGGGAGGAGAGACCCAGTACTTC	CASSPNVPSGGETQYF	TRBV27	-	TRBJ2-5	TRBD2
TGTGCCATCAGCGGGGGAGGTGGGGATTCACCCCTCCACTTT	CAISGGGGDSPLHF	TRBV10-3	-	TRBJ1-6	-
TGCGCCAGCAGCCAAGATCGGGGGGCCACTAATGAAAAACTGTTTTTT	CASSQDRGATNEKLFF	TRBV4-1	-	TRBJ1-4	-
TGTGCCAGCAGCAGGGACAGGGGCTCCTACAATGAGCAGTTCTTC	CASSRDRGSYNEQFF	TRBV6-2/TRBV6-3	-	TRBJ2-1	TRBD1
TGCAGTGCTAGTCGGGGGAGAGACGAGCAGTACTTC	CSASRGRDEQYF	TRBV20-1	-	TRBJ2-7	-
TGTGCCACCACGGGGGGGGACTATGGCTACACCTTC	CATTGGDYGYTF	TRBV10-3	-	TRBJ1-2	-
TGTGCCAGCAGCCCCGGACTAGCGGGGGATGAGCAGTTCTTC	CASSPGLAGDEQFF	TRBV5-4	-	TRBJ2-1	TRBD2
TGTGCCAGCCCCACCACGGGACAGGGGGCGCTTACTGAAGCTTTCTTT	CASPTTGQGALTEAFF	TRBV21-1	-	TRBJ1-1	-
TGTGCCAGCAGCTTTAGGACTAGCGGGGACTACGAGCAGTACTTC	CASSFRTSGDYEQYF	TRBV7-9	-	TRBJ2-7	TRBD2
TGTGCCAGCAGTGCACCTAGAGGAGGGAACACAGATACGCAGTATTTT	CASSAPRGGNTDTQYF	TRBV2	-	TRBJ2-3	-
TGTGCCAGCAGTTACTCGTCTTACACCGGGGAGCTGTTTTTT	CASSYSSYTGELFF	TRBV6-5	few	TRBJ2-2	-
TGTGCCAGCAGACCTAGCGGGGGCCTCACAGATACGCAGTATTTT	CASRPSGGLTDTQYF	TRBV5-8	-	TRBJ2-3	TRBD2
TGTGCCAGCGTTGACAGAGGCCTCGGAAACACCATATATTTT	CASVDRGLGNTIYF	TRBV25-1	-	TRBJ1-3	-
TGTGCCAGCAGTTACTCGGGACAGCAAGAGACCCAGTACTTC	CASSYSGQQETQYF	TRBV6-6	-	TRBJ2-5	TRBD1
TGTGCTAGTGGTTTGGTATATCCCAGGGGGCTAAGTGGAAACACCATATATTTT	CASGLVYPRGLSGNTIYF	TRBV12-5	-	TRBJ1-3	TRBD1
TGTGCCAGCACCCAGGGTGAAATGAACACTGAAGCTTTCTTT	CASTQGEMNTEAFF	TRBV27	-	TRBJ1-1	-